These T cell receptor beta chains were read from a single sample in a study of blood T cell repertoires in COVID-19. The repertoire was sequenced with immunoSEQ multiplex PCR; TCRdb's copy has only in-frame clones and lacks some. This sample has about 200,000 clones; about 80% occur once, and the top ten carry about 7%. Sequenced input: peripheral blood. The receptors stem from a man in his sixties with acute or convalescent COVID-19. Both conserved end residues are part of each CDR3. A D gene is named only where the DNA matches it firmly. For some rows the clone size is stated as once, few or many, or as a class when expanded; others skip it.

size: -; J: TRBJ2-5; V: TRBV6-1; length: 12; D: -; DNA: TGTGCCAGCAGTGATCGGGGAACCCCCCAGTACTTC; CDR3: CASSDRGTPQYF
size: -; J: TRBJ2-5; V: TRBV5-4; length: 14; D: TRBD1; DNA: TGTGCCAGCAGCTACAGGGGCGCGGGAGAGACCCAGTACTTC; CDR3: CASSYRGAGETQYF
size: -; J: TRBJ2-7; V: TRBV5-1; length: 14; D: TRBD1; DNA: TGCGCCAGCAGCTTGCCAGGGACAGCCCGCGAGCAGTACTTC; CDR3: CASSLPGTAREQYF
size: -; J: TRBJ1-5; V: TRBV19; length: 16; D: -; DNA: TGTGCCAGTAGTATTGCCGGTAAGGGGGTATATCAGCCCCAGCATTTT; CDR3: CASSIAGKGVYQPQHF
size: once; J: TRBJ2-2; V: TRBV18; length: 20; D: -; DNA: TGTGCCAGCTCACCACTGATCAATTATCGGGGTCTTAGGAACACCGGGGAGCTGTTTTTT; CDR3: CASSPLINYRGLRNTGELFF
size: -; J: TRBJ1-2; V: TRBV30; length: 11; D: -; DNA: TGTGCCTGGGATACTAACTATGGCTACACCTTC; CDR3: CAWDTNYGYTF
size: -; J: TRBJ2-1; V: TRBV3-1/TRBV3-2; length: 16; D: -; DNA: TGTGCCAGCAGCCAAGTCTGGGTAGCGAGAGGAGATGAGCAGTTCTTC; CDR3: CASSQVWVARGDEQFF
size: -; J: TRBJ1-5; V: TRBV7-3; length: 13; D: -; DNA: TGTGCCAGCAGCTCCGCCACTAGACAGCCCCAGCATTTT; CDR3: CASSSATRQPQHF
size: -; J: TRBJ1-2; V: TRBV7-2; length: 15; D: TRBD1; DNA: TGTGCCAGCAGCCCAGGGACAGGGGGCTTTGGTGGCTACACCTTC; CDR3: CASSPGTGGFGGYTF
size: -; J: TRBJ1-6; V: TRBV6-6; length: 13; D: -; DNA: TGTGCCAGCAGCCTTACTTCGGTTTCACCCCTCCACTTT; CDR3: CASSLTSVSPLHF
size: -; J: TRBJ2-2; V: TRBV11-2; length: 18; D: -; DNA: TGTGCCAGCAGCTTACGCCCCCCTAATTGGCGGGACACCGGGGAGCTGTTTTTT; CDR3: CASSLRPPNWRDTGELFF
size: once; J: TRBJ2-2; V: TRBV10-3; length: 15; D: TRBD1; DNA: TGTGCCATCAGTGCCGGGACAGGGAACACCGGGGAGCTGTTTTTT; CDR3: CAISAGTGNTGELFF
size: -; J: TRBJ1-4; V: TRBV5-1; length: 15; D: -; DNA: TGCGCCAGCAGCTTGGTGGGGGCAGGAGATGAAAAACTGTTTTTT; CDR3: CASSLVGAGDEKLFF
size: -; J: TRBJ2-2; V: TRBV9; length: 15; D: TRBD1; DNA: TGTGCCAGCAGCGCTTTACAGGGGAACCCCGGGGAGCTGTTTTTT; CDR3: CASSALQGNPGELFF
size: -; J: TRBJ1-1; V: TRBV24-1; length: 15; D: TRBD1; DNA: TGTGCCACCAGTGATGCGGGACAGGGGTCCACTGAAGCTTTCTTT; CDR3: CATSDAGQGSTEAFF
size: -; J: TRBJ2-1; V: TRBV10-3; length: 17; D: -; DNA: TGTGCCATCAGAAACGGACAGGGAGGGATAATCGGTAATGAGCAGTTCTTC; CDR3: CAIRNGQGGIIGNEQFF
size: -; J: TRBJ2-7; V: TRBV19; length: 13; D: -; DNA: TGTGCCAGTAGTAGGAGGGAAGGGGACGAGCAGTACTTC; CDR3: CASSRREGDEQYF
size: -; J: TRBJ1-2; V: TRBV27; length: 18; D: TRBD1; DNA: TGTGCCAGCAGCCTCACCTCGGGACAGGGGGCCGTTAACTATGGCTACACCTTC; CDR3: CASSLTSGQGAVNYGYTF
size: -; J: TRBJ2-4; V: TRBV7-9; length: 18; D: TRBD2; DNA: TGTGCCAGCAGCTCGACTAGCGGGGGGTACCAAACCAAAAACATTCAGTACTTC; CDR3: CASSSTSGGYQTKNIQYF
size: -; J: TRBJ2-3; V: TRBV9; length: 17; D: TRBD1; DNA: TGTGCCAGCAGCGTAGCTACAGGGGTCCTTAGCACAGATACGCAGTATTTT; CDR3: CASSVATGVLSTDTQYF
size: -; J: TRBJ1-1; V: TRBV6-1; length: 14; D: -; DNA: TGTGCCAGCAGTGAAGGGTTCAGGGACACTGAAGCTTTCTTT; CDR3: CASSEGFRDTEAFF
size: -; J: TRBJ2-3; V: TRBV24-1; length: 17; D: TRBD1; DNA: TGTGCCACCAGTGATGCTACCGGGACAGGTATCACAGATACGCAGTATTTT; CDR3: CATSDATGTGITDTQYF
size: few; J: TRBJ1-5; V: TRBV2; length: 15; D: -; DNA: TGTGCCAGCAGAGGGGAGTCTAGCGCCAATCAGCCCCAGCATTTT; CDR3: CASRGESSANQPQHF
size: -; J: TRBJ1-1; V: TRBV19; length: 16; D: -; DNA: TGTGCCAGTAGTACCGGACAGCTTCCTTGGAACACTGAAGCTTTCTTT; CDR3: CASSTGQLPWNTEAFF
size: -; J: TRBJ2-3; V: TRBV27; length: 14; D: -; DNA: TGTGCCAGCCGCCCCAGGAGGAGCACAGATACGCAGTATTTT; CDR3: CASRPRRSTDTQYF
size: -; J: TRBJ2-1; V: TRBV6-5; length: 14; D: TRBD2; DNA: TGTGCCTCAGGCGGGAGGGCCCTCTCCAATGAGCAGTTCTTC; CDR3: CASGGRALSNEQFF
size: -; J: TRBJ1-6; V: TRBV11-2; length: 16; D: -; DNA: TGTGCCAGCAGCTTATCCAGGGTCTGGCTGGGTTCACCCCTCCACTTT; CDR3: CASSLSRVWLGSPLHF
size: -; J: TRBJ2-7; V: TRBV4-1; length: 16; D: TRBD1; DNA: TGCGCCAGCAGCCGTGGACAGGGGGGAAATATTTACGAGCAGTACTTC; CDR3: CASSRGQGGNIYEQYF
size: once; J: TRBJ2-2; V: TRBV7-9; length: 15; D: -; DNA: TGTGCCAGCAGCTTATCCCAGGGGCTTTCCGGGGAGCTGTTTTTT; CDR3: CASSLSQGLSGELFF
size: -; J: TRBJ2-2; V: TRBV7-2; length: 17; D: -; DNA: TGTGCCAGCAGCTTAGTTGCAGGCCTCGCGAACACCGGGGAGCTGTTTTTT; CDR3: CASSLVAGLANTGELFF
size: -; J: TRBJ2-1; V: TRBV6-2/TRBV6-3; length: 12; D: -; DNA: TGTGCCAGCAGTCTTAGCGTACCTGAGCAGTTCTTC; CDR3: CASSLSVPEQFF
size: -; J: TRBJ2-3; V: TRBV6-5; length: 14; D: -; DNA: TGTGCCAGCAGGGAGCGGAGCTCCAGGGATACGCAGTATTTT; CDR3: CASRERSSRDTQYF
size: once; J: TRBJ1-1; V: TRBV6-5; length: 15; D: -; DNA: TGTGCCAGCAGTTACTTCGGGGGAACCTCCACTGAAGCTTTCTTT; CDR3: CASSYFGGTSTEAFF
size: -; J: TRBJ2-7; V: TRBV19; length: 14; D: -; DNA: TGTGCCAGTAGTATTGGTGGGAGCGCCTACGAGCAGTACTTC; CDR3: CASSIGGSAYEQYF
size: -; J: TRBJ2-3; V: TRBV7-2; length: 16; D: -; DNA: TGTGCCAGCAGCTTCCCTAGCCGGACTAACACAGATACGCAGTATTTT; CDR3: CASSFPSRTNTDTQYF
size: -; J: TRBJ2-1; V: TRBV7-8; length: 16; D: -; DNA: TGTGCCAGCCGGGTTTCTAGAACTAGCTCGGGCAATGAGCAGTTCTTC; CDR3: CASRVSRTSSGNEQFF
size: -; J: TRBJ2-3; V: TRBV3-1/TRBV3-2; length: 15; D: TRBD2; DNA: TGTGCCAGCAGCCAAGGCGGGAGTACCACAGATACGCAGTATTTT; CDR3: CASSQGGSTTDTQYF
size: -; J: TRBJ2-1; V: TRBV29-1; length: 14; D: -; DNA: TGCAGCGTAAGGGGGGGGACCTCCTACAATGAGCAGTTCTTC; CDR3: CSVRGGTSYNEQFF
size: few; J: TRBJ1-1; V: TRBV28; length: 14; D: -; DNA: TGTGCCAGCAGGCTAACTCTGGGGGGTACTGAAGCTTTCTTT; CDR3: CASRLTLGGTEAFF
size: -; J: TRBJ2-3; V: TRBV10-3; length: 15; D: TRBD2; DNA: TGTGCCATCGAGGCGGGAGGTTCTAGCACAGATACGCAGTATTTT; CDR3: CAIEAGGSSTDTQYF
size: -; J: TRBJ2-1; V: TRBV6-5; length: 13; D: -; DNA: TGTGCCAGCAGCCCCCTTTCCGGGGAACCGCAGTTCTTC; CDR3: CASSPLSGEPQFF
size: -; J: TRBJ2-1; V: TRBV10-3; length: 13; D: TRBD2; DNA: TGTGCCATCATAGCGGGGGACAACAATGAGCAGTTCTTC; CDR3: CAIIAGDNNEQFF
size: -; J: TRBJ1-3; V: TRBV9; length: 17; D: TRBD1; DNA: TGTGCCAGCAGCAGAACCCCGGGACAGGGGGCTGGAAACACCATATATTTT; CDR3: CASSRTPGQGAGNTIYF
size: -; J: TRBJ1-2; V: TRBV19; length: 15; D: -; DNA: TGTGCCAGTGGCGGGGAGCGTGGGGGTTCCTATGGCTACACCTTC; CDR3: CASGGERGGSYGYTF
size: once; J: TRBJ1-5; V: TRBV6-5; length: 15; D: TRBD1; DNA: TGTGCCACATCAGTGACAGGGACCCTCAATCAGCCCCAGCATTTT; CDR3: CATSVTGTLNQPQHF
size: -; J: TRBJ2-3; V: TRBV7-9; length: 14; D: -; DNA: TGTGCCAGCAGCCGAGAGGGTCTCACAGATACGCAGTATTTT; CDR3: CASSREGLTDTQYF
size: -; J: TRBJ2-5; V: TRBV4-3; length: 14; D: -; DNA: TGCGCCAGCAGCCAAGAATCGGACCAAGAGACCCAGTACTTC; CDR3: CASSQESDQETQYF
size: -; J: TRBJ1-1; V: TRBV30; length: 13; D: -; DNA: TGTGCCTGGAGTGTAACTCTGAACACTGAAGCTTTCTTT; CDR3: CAWSVTLNTEAFF
size: few; J: TRBJ1-2; V: TRBV7-2; length: 15; D: TRBD1; DNA: TGTGCCAGCAGCCCCTATCCGACAGGGGGCTATGGCTACACCTTC; CDR3: CASSPYPTGGYGYTF